The source of this T cell receptor beta chain is a study of T cell changes during pregnancy in multiple sclerosis. This CDR3 has 16 amino acids. Germline V lookup: CDR1 SGHRS, CDR2 YFSETQ. Of note for this clone: One end of the junction does not line up with germline, which may come from a read error.

Sequenced by immunoSEQ multiplex PCR; TCRdb stores in-frame clones only, minus some. The sample includes 85,000 to 110,000 clones, roughly 92% seen only once; the top ten take 0.75% to 0.95%. The sample in question was peripheral blood, obtained after pregnancy. The chain links TRBV5-1 to TRBJ2-1; D is possibly TRBD2 (5 bases). This TCR derives from a female donor with multiple sclerosis, enrolled in a pregnancy study. CDR3 nucleotides: TGCGCCAGCCGTCCATCGGCGGGCCCCTCCTACAATAAGCAGTTCTTC. It specifies CASRPSAGPSYNKQFF.